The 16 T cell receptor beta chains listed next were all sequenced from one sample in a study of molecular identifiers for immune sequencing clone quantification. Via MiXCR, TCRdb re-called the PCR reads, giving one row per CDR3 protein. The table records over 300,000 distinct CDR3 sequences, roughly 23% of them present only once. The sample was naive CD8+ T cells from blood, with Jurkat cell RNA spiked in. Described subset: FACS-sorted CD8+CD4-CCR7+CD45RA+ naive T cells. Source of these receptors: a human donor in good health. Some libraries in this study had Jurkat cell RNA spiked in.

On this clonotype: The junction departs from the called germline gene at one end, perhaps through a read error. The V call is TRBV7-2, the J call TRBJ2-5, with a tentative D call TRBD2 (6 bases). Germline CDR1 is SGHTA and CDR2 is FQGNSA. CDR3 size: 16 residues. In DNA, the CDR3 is TGTGCCAGCAGCTTAAGCGAGGGGCGGGACTTAGAGCCCCAGTACTTC. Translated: CASSLSEGRDLEPQYF.

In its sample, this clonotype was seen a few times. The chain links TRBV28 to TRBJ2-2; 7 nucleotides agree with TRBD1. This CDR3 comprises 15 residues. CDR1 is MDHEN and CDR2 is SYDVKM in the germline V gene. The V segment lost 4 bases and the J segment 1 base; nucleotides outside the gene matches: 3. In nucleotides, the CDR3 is TGTGCCAGCAGTTACAGGGGCATGAACACCGGGGAGCTGTTTTTT. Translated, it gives CASSYRGMNTGELFF.

The CDR3 DNA reads as TGTGCCAGCAGTTCCACCTGGGACAGTTTGAACACTGAAGCTTTCTTT. This gives the protein CASSSTWDSLNTEAFF. The chain has TRBV7-9 and TRBJ1-1, with TRBD1 matching 7 bases. J lost 0 bases, V lost 6 bases, and 10 bases had no gene match. This CDR3 has 16 amino acids. The germline V gene encodes CDR1 SEHNR and CDR2 FQNEAQ (reference sequence).

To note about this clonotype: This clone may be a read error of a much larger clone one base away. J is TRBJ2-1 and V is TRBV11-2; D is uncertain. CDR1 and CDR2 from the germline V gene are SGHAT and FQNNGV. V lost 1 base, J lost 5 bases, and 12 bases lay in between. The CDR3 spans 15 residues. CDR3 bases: TGTGCCAGCAGCTTAGGGAGTAGCAGCCACAATGAGCAGTTCTTC. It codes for CASSLGSSSHNEQFF.

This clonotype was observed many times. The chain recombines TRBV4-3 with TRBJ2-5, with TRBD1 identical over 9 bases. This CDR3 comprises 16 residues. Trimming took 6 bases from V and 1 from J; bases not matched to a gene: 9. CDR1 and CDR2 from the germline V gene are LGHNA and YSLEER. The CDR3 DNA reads TGCGCCAGCAGTGCTTGGACAGGGGTGGTCCAAGAGACCCAGTACTTC. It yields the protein CASSAWTGVVQETQYF.

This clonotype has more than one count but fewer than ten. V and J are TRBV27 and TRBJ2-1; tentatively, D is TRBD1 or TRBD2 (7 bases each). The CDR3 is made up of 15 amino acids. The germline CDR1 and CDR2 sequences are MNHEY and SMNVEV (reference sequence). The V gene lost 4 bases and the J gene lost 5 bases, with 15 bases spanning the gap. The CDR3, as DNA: TGTGCCAGCAGTTCTATGGGGGGGACAGACAATGAGCAGTTCTTC. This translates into CASSSMGGTDNEQFF.

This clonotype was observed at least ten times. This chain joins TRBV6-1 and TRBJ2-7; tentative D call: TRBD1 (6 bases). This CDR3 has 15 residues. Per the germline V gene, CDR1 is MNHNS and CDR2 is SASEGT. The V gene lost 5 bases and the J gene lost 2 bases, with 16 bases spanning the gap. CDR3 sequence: CASSRQATSAYEQYF. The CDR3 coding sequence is TGTGCCAGCAGTAGACAGGCCACCTCGGCCTACGAGCAGTACTTC.

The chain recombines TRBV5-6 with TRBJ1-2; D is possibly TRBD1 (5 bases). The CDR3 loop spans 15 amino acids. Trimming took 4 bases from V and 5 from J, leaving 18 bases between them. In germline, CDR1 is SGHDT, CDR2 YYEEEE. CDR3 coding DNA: TGTGCCAGCAGCGTGGGGGTTGTAACAGCTTATGGCTACACCTTC. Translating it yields CASSVGVVTAYGYTF.

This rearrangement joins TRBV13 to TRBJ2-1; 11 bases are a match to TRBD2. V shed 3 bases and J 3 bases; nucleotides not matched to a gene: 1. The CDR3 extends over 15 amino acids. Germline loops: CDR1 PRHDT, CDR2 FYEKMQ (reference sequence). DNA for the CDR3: TGTGCCAGCAGCTTTAGCGGGGGGGGCTACAATGAGCAGTTCTTC. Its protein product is CASSFSGGGYNEQFF.

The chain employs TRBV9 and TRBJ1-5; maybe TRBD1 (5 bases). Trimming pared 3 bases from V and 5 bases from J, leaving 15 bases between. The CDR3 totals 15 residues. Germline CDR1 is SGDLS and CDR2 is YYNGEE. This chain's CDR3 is CASSAEGRSDQPQHF. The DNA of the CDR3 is TGTGCCAGCAGCGCCGAGGGGCGCAGCGATCAGCCCCAGCATTTT.

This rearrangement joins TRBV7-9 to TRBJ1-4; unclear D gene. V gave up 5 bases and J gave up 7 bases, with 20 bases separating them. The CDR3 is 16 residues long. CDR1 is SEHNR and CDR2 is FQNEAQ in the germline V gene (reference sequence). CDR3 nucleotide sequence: TGTGCCAGCAGCCGAGTAGGGCTGCCGGGTGGTGAAAAACTGTTTTTT. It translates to CASSRVGLPGGEKLFF. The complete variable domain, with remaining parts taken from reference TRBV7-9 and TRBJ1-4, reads DTGVSQNPRHKITKRGQNVTFRCDPISEHNRLYWYRQTLGQGPEFLTYFQNEAQLEKSRLLSDRFSAERPKGSFSTLEIQRTEQGDSAMYLCASSRVGLPGGEKLFFGSGTQLSVL.

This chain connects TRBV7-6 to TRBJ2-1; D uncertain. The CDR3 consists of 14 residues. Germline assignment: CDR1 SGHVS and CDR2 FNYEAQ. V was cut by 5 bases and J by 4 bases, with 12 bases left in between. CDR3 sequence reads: CASSPLEQYNEQFF. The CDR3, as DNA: TGTGCCAGCAGCCCCCTCGAGCAGTACAATGAGCAGTTCTTC.

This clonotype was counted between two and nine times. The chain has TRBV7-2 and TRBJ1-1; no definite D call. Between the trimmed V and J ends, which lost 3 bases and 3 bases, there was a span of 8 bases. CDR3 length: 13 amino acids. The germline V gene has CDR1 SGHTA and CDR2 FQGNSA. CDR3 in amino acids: CASSFFAHTEAFF. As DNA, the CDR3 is TGTGCCAGCAGCTTCTTTGCCCACACTGAAGCTTTCTTT.

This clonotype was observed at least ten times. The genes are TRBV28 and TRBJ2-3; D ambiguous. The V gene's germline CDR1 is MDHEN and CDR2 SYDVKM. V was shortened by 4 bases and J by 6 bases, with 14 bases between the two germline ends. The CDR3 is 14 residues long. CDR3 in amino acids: CASSYSLRADTQYF. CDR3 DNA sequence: TGTGCCAGCAGTTATTCCCTACGAGCGGATACGCAGTATTTT. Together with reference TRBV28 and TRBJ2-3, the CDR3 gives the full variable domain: DVKVTQSSRYLVKRTGEKVFLECVQDMDHENMFWYRQDPGLGLRLIYFSYDVKMKEKGDIPEGYSVSREKKERFSLILESASTNQTSMYLCASSYSLRADTQYFGPGTRLTVL.

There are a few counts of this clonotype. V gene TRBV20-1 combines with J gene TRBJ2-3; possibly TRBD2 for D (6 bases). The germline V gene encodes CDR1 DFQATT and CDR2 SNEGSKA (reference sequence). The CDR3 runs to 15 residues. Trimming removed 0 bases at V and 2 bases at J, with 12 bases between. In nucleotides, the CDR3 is TGCAGTGCTAGAGATGGGGGACTTGCCACAGATACGCAGTATTTT. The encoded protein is CSARDGGLATDTQYF.

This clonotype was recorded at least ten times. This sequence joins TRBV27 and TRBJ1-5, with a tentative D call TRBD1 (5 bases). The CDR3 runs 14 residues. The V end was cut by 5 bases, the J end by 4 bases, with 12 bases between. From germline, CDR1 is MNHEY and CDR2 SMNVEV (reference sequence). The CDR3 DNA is TGTGCCAGCAGTCTGAAGGGGTTGAATCAGCCCCAGCATTTT. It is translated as CASSLKGLNQPQHF.